This entry lists 31 T cell receptor beta chains sequenced from one sample in a study of blood T cell repertoires in COVID-19. Profiled with immunoSEQ multiplex PCR; TCRdb holds only in-frame clones, not every one. In the table there are hundreds of thousands of clones, 85% to 90% of which are singletons. Sequenced input: PBMCs or T cells enriched from blood (not recorded which). These receptor sequences come from a man in his thirties or forties who had recovered from COVID-19.

The rearrangement links TRBV28 to TRBJ2-7; tentative D call: TRBD1 (7 bases). The germline V gene encodes CDR1 MDHEN and CDR2 SYDVKM. The V end was cut by 4 bases, the J end by 0 bases, with 16 bases between. The CDR3 consists of 16 residues. The CDR3 region is CASSSGGKGSSYEQYF. The CDR3 DNA sequence: TGTGCCAGCAGTTCAGGGGGGAAGGGAAGCTCCTACGAGCAGTACTTC.

The V and J genes are TRBV12-3 or TRBV12-4 and TRBJ2-5, with D possibly TRBD1 on 6 matching bases. With 7 bases removed from V and 3 bases from J, the gap between germline ends came to 12 bases. The CDR3 totals 13 residues. This CDR3 is CASTKDRKETQYF. The CDR3 DNA reads as TGTGCCAGCACAAAAGACAGGAAAGAGACCCAGTACTTC.

Only one count was recorded for this clone. The V call is TRBV12-3 or TRBV12-4, the J call TRBJ1-3; D possibly corresponds to TRBD1 (5 bases). The V end was cut by 7 bases, the J end by 7 bases, with 11 bases between. The CDR3 is 12 residues long. The CDR3: CASMGGGNTIYF. The CDR3 DNA reads TGTGCCAGCATGGGTGGGGGGAACACCATATATTTT.

The chain recombines TRBV7-8 with TRBJ1-1; perhaps TRBD1 as D (6 bases). V lost 1 base to trimming and J lost 0 bases, with 12 bases between them. Germline-derived CDR1 and CDR2 are SGHVS and FQNEAQ. The CDR3 sequence is 16 residues long. The CDR3 here is CASSLGGGNMNTEAFF. The CDR3 region has the DNA TGTGCCAGCAGCTTAGGAGGGGGTAACATGAACACTGAAGCTTTCTTT.

The rearrangement links TRBV6-5 to TRBJ2-1, with TRBD1 identical over 8 bases. CDR3 length equals 15 residues. Germline loops: CDR1 MNHEY, CDR2 SVGAGI. V dropped 6 bases and J dropped 6; count of bases not matched to a gene: 10. Here the CDR3 reads CASRADRVETNEQFF. CDR3 DNA: TGTGCCAGCAGAGCGGACAGGGTAGAAACCAATGAGCAGTTCTTC.

Written as DNA, the CDR3 is TGTGCCAGCAGTGACTCTAACTCGGGCTACACCTTC. Protein sequence: CASSDSNSGYTF. V gene TRBV6-4 combines with J gene TRBJ1-2; D remains unclear. The germline CDR1 and CDR2 sequences are MRHNA and SNTAGT. This CDR3 comprises 12 residues. The germline V and J ends were trimmed by 0 bases and 8 bases, with 7 bases remaining between them.

The chain recombines TRBV5-6 with TRBJ2-1, with 13 bases that match TRBD2. The junction had 5 bases not matched to a gene; V was cut back by 5 bases and J by 9 bases. CDR1 SGHDT and CDR2 YYEEEE come from the germline V gene. The CDR3 contains 14 residues. CDR3 residues: CASSPGLAGVEQFF. The CDR3 region has the DNA TGTGCCAGCAGTCCTGGACTAGCGGGAGTTGAGCAGTTCTTC.

Concerning this clone: Mismatch with germline at one junction end may stem from a read error. The chain links TRBV3-1 (or the pseudogene TRBV3-2) to TRBJ2-7, with TRBD2 matching over 9 bases. Germline V gives CDR1 LGHDT, CDR2 YNNKEL (reference sequence). The CDR3 is made up of 13 amino acids. CDR3 amino acids: CASSRSLAGRKNF. For the CDR3, the DNA is TGTGCCAGCAGCCGGTCCCTAGCGGGACGAAAGAACTTC.

This chain uses TRBV4-1 with TRBJ2-2; 9 positions match TRBD2. The CDR3 is made up of 18 amino acids. Per germline, CDR1 MGHRA and CDR2 YSYEKL. V lost 2 bases to trimming and J lost 5 bases; unmatched junction nucleotides: 12. The chain's CDR3 is CASSQIGRGGVGTGELFF. In DNA form, the CDR3 reads TGCGCCAGCAGCCAAATAGGGCGGGGGGGCGTTGGAACCGGGGAGCTGTTTTTT.

This clone was detected once. The chain carries TRBV4-1 and TRBJ2-1; TRBD2 agrees at 9 bases. The CDR3 length is 19 residues. V lost 4 bases to trimming and J lost 2 bases; unmatched junction nucleotides: 15. From germline, CDR1 is MGHRA and CDR2 YSYEKL. In DNA form, the CDR3 reads TGCGCCAGCAGCCTGATAGCGGGAGAGGGGCTGGGGGCCTACAATGAGCAGTTCTTC. This gives the protein CASSLIAGEGLGAYNEQFF.

V is TRBV11-2 and J is TRBJ2-7; TRBD1 agrees at 8 bases. The trim removed 0 bases at V and 2 bases at J, leaving 3 bases unmatched. The CDR3 length is 15 residues. The germline CDR1 and CDR2 sequences are SGHAT and FQNNGV. The CDR3, as DNA: TGTGCCAGCAGCTTAGAAGTGACAGGGGCCTACGAGCAGTACTTC. Amino acid sequence: CASSLEVTGAYEQYF.

The chain combines TRBV7-2 with TRBJ2-3, with 11 bases aligning to TRBD2. CDR3 size: 17 residues. V was clipped by 4 bases and J by 5 bases; unmatched bases: 11. Germline CDR1 is SGHTA and CDR2 is FQGNSA. CDR3 protein: CASSSSVIAGGQDTQYF. CDR3 sequence (DNA): TGTGCCAGCAGCTCTTCGGTAATAGCGGGAGGGCAAGATACGCAGTATTTT.

There are a few counts of this clone. The V and J genes are TRBV20-1 and TRBJ1-6; no reliable D call. The CDR3 runs to 11 residues. Germline-derived CDR1 and CDR2 are DFQATT and SNEGSKA (reference sequence). V was clipped by 1 base and J by 14 bases, with 9 bases between them. CDR3 nucleotide sequence: TGCAGTGCTAGAGTTGGGAGGACCCTCCACTTT. This gives the protein CSARVGRTLHF.

The J gene is TRBJ1-5, the V gene TRBV13; weak D call: TRBD1 (6 bases). This CDR3 is built from 17 residues. Trimming removed 0 bases from V and 0 bases from J, with 12 bases in between. Looked up from germline, CDR1 is PRHDT and CDR2 is FYEKMQ (reference sequence). The CDR3 here is CASSLGGGRDSNQPQHF. In DNA form, the CDR3 reads TGTGCCAGCAGCTTAGGGGGGGGGCGAGATAGCAATCAGCCCCAGCATTTT.

The chain is built from TRBV18 and TRBJ2-5; 8 positions match TRBD2. The CDR3 sequence is 14 residues long. With 5 bases clipped from V and 4 bases from J, the junction kept 6 bases outside the gene matches. Germline values: CDR1 KGHSH, CDR2 LQKENI. CDR3 sequence: CASSEAGAVETQYF. The CDR3 region has the DNA TGTGCCAGCTCAGAAGCGGGAGCAGTAGAGACCCAGTACTTC.

There are a few counts of this clone. Other DNA sequences within the sample encode an identical CDR3. V and J are TRBV18 and TRBJ1-5; D remains ambiguous. The CDR3 contains 13 residues. CDR1 KGHSH and CDR2 LQKENI come from the germline V gene. V was cut by 3 bases and J by 4 bases, with 7 bases left in between. The CDR3 loop is CASSPEGNQPQHF. The CDR3 DNA sequence: TGTGCCAGCTCACCTGAGGGTAATCAGCCCCAGCATTTT.

This chain joins TRBV5-4 and TRBJ2-7, with D perhaps matching TRBD2 (5 bases). The CDR3 sequence is 15 residues long. Germline V lookup: CDR1 SGHNT, CDR2 YYREEE (reference sequence). V lost 4 bases, J lost 1 base, and 15 bases lay in between. The CDR3 DNA follows: TGTGCCAGCAGCCCCCCCGAGGGCCGTTCCTACGAGCAGTACTTC. Residues: CASSPPEGRSYEQYF. Filled out from reference TRBV5-4 and TRBJ2-7, the complete variable domain reads ETGVTQSPTHLIKTRGQQVTLRCSSQSGHNTVSWYQQALGQGPQFIFQYYREEENGRGNFPPRFSGLQFPNYSSELNVNALELDDSALYLCASSPPEGRSYEQYFGPGTRLTVT.

V is TRBV9 and J is TRBJ2-5, with D perhaps matching TRBD1 (5 bases). Looked up from germline, CDR1 is SGDLS and CDR2 is YYNGEE. With 4 bases removed from V and 1 base from J, the gap between germline ends came to 14 bases. The CDR3 has 15 amino acids. CDR3 amino acids: CASSTQGRTQETQYF. The CDR3 DNA is TGTGCCAGCAGCACTCAGGGTCGGACCCAAGAGACCCAGTACTTC.

The chain employs TRBV19 and TRBJ2-7; possibly TRBD2 for D (6 bases). The CDR3 extends over 15 amino acids. Germline CDR1 reads LNHDA; CDR2 reads SQIVND (reference sequence). V lost 3 bases, J lost 2 bases, and 14 bases lay in between. The CDR3 DNA is TGTGCCAGTAGTATGACGCTAGCGACAACCTACGAGCAGTACTTC. It specifies CASSMTLATTYEQYF.

This clone has just one count. This sequence joins TRBV18 and TRBJ2-3; no clear D. The CDR3 totals 16 residues. The V end lost 0 bases, the J end lost 0 bases, and 10 bases lay between the germline ends. Germline CDR1 and CDR2: KGHSH and LQKENI. The chain's CDR3 is CASSPPSVPSTDTQYF. CDR3 coding DNA: TGTGCCAGCTCACCACCGAGCGTCCCTAGCACAGATACGCAGTATTTT.

J is TRBJ2-7 and V is TRBV3-1 (or the pseudogene TRBV3-2); D may be TRBD1 (6 bases). Trimming left V 4 bases short and J 0 bases short, with 16 bases between. Germline V gene lookup returns CDR1 LGHDT and CDR2 YNNKEL (reference sequence). The CDR3 totals 16 residues. The CDR3 protein is CASSRGTLGSSYEQYF. The CDR3 coding sequence is TGTGCCAGCAGCCGTGGGACATTGGGGAGCTCCTACGAGCAGTACTTC.

For this clone: Other nucleotide sequences from this sample produce the same CDR3. The rearrangement links TRBV18 to TRBJ2-7; D gene uncertain. Germline lookup yields CDR1 KGHSH and CDR2 LQKENI. The CDR3 contains 13 residues. The V and J ends lost 5 bases and 1 base respectively, with 9 bases between them. The CDR3 spells CASSTGSSYEQYF. In DNA form, the CDR3 reads TGTGCCAGCTCAACCGGGTCTTCCTACGAGCAGTACTTC.

The V call is TRBV27, the J call TRBJ2-5; maybe TRBD2 (6 bases). Germline V gene data show CDR1 as MNHEY and CDR2 as SMNVEV (reference sequence). V was cut by 1 base and J by 7 bases, with 13 bases left in between. The length of the CDR3 is 14 residues. The chain's CDR3 is CASSLWRERGTQYF. Here the CDR3 DNA reads TGTGCCAGCAGTTTATGGAGGGAAAGGGGGACCCAGTACTTC.

The chain links TRBV30 to TRBJ2-3; TRBD1 aligns across 8 bases. After removal of 4 bases from V and 1 base from J, the junction contained 7 bases not matched to a gene. The CDR3 has 15 residues. Germline V CDR1 and CDR2: GTSNPN, SVGIG (reference sequence). CDR3 nucleotide sequence: TGTGCCTGGAATTCGCAGGGGGCTCGCACAGATACGCAGTATTTT. This gives the protein CAWNSQGARTDTQYF.

J is TRBJ1-1 and V is TRBV20-1; TRBD1 matches at 11 bases. The CDR3 totals 11 residues. Germline V CDR1 and CDR2: DFQATT, SNEGSKA (reference sequence). In DNA form, the CDR3 reads TGCAGCCCTGGGACAGGGGGTAAAGCTTTCTTT. Protein sequence: CSPGTGGKAFF.

The V call is TRBV5-1, the J call TRBJ2-1; D remains unclear. Germline values: CDR1 SGHRS, CDR2 YFSETQ. There are 14 residues in the CDR3. Deletions cut 1 base from V and 6 bases from J, with 11 bases between. CDR3 nucleotide sequence: TGCGCCAGCAGCTTGTTTGCGGATTCCAATGAGCAGTTCTTC. As protein: CASSLFADSNEQFF.

The chain is built from TRBV6-4 and TRBJ2-6, with a tentative D call TRBD1 (6 bases). This CDR3 has 17 amino acids. Germline V gives CDR1 MRHNA, CDR2 SNTAGT. Trimming took 0 bases from V and 0 from J, leaving 9 bases between them. Here the CDR3 DNA reads TGTGCCAGCAGTGACTCGGACAGTAACTCTGGGGCCAACGTCCTGACTTTC. Translation gives CASSDSDSNSGANVLTF.

The chain is built from TRBV5-1 and TRBJ2-3; 7 bases match TRBD1. The CDR3 contains 14 residues. J was trimmed by 4 bases and V by 2 bases; bases with no gene match: 4. Germline assignment: CDR1 SGHRS and CDR2 YFSETQ. The CDR3 DNA sequence: TGCGCCAGCAGCTTACAGGGGTTGGCAGATACGCAGTATTTT. It is translated as CASSLQGLADTQYF.

The chain carries TRBV19 and TRBJ2-2; tentative D call: TRBD1 (6 bases). Germline lookup yields CDR1 LNHDA and CDR2 SQIVND (reference sequence). With 3 bases removed from V and 6 bases from J, the gap between germline ends came to 17 bases. The CDR3 contains 16 residues. The CDR3 DNA is TGTGCCAGTAGTATTCCCTGGGGGACATTTCCCGGGGAGCTGTTTTTT. This sequence encodes CASSIPWGTFPGELFF.

The J gene is TRBJ1-4, the V gene TRBV18; TRBD1 is a possible D gene (6 bases). The ends were cut back, 3 bases at V and 4 bases at J, with 18 bases in the middle. Germline CDR1 and CDR2: KGHSH and LQKENI. The CDR3 totals 17 residues. The CDR3 DNA reads TGTGCCAGCTCACCTCCGGGACACGGAGCAGTTAATGAAAAACTGTTTTTT. It codes for CASSPPGHGAVNEKLFF.

The chain joins TRBV6-1 to TRBJ2-6, with 11 bases that match TRBD1. Trimming removed 4 bases from V and 0 bases from J; junction bases left unmatched: 2. This CDR3 is 17 amino acids long. CDR1 is MNHNS, CDR2 SASEGT, per germline. CDR3: CASSVGQGGSGANVLTF. The CDR3 nucleotides read TGTGCCAGCAGTGTGGGACAGGGGGGCTCTGGGGCCAACGTCCTGACTTTC.